This TCR beta chain was found in a study of CD8+ T cells in alopecia areata. Germline V gives CDR1 ENHRY, CDR2 SYGVKD. Losses at the gene ends were 6 bases for V and 3 bases for J; bases not matched to a gene: 6. The CDR3 sequence is 15 residues long. In this sample, this clone turned up a few times. Noted treatment: oral pan-JAK inhibitor, 5-10 mg twice daily. RNA extraction and reverse transcription yielded cDNA as sequencing template. Sequencing was performed with immunoSEQ multiplex PCR; in TCRdb, only in-frame clones are kept and a portion is missing. Of about 210,000 clones listed, over 60% are singletons.

The chain recombines TRBV10-3 with TRBJ1-4; 8 nucleotides agree with TRBD1. This TCR derives from a human donor with alopecia areata. The specimen comprised CD4+ T cells sorted from blood, sampled at week 4, from a patient treated with tofacitinib. CDR3 coding DNA: TGTGCCATCAGGCGACAGGGGACACCTAATGAAAAACTGTTTTTT. Protein product: CAIRRQGTPNEKLFF.